These 30 T cell receptor beta chains share one sample of origin, sequenced in a study of OX40 agonist ivuxolimab in advanced cancers. Using immunoSEQ multiplex PCR, the repertoire was profiled, and TCRdb retains in-frame clones only, with some absent. In the table there are about 12,000 clones, 80% of which are singletons. The material sequenced was CD4+ or CD8+ T cells sorted from blood, taken in a trial of the OX40 agonist ivuxolimab. The receptors originated from an adult with an advanced solid tumor such as melanoma, head and neck, liver or kidney cancer.

This chain connects TRBV11-2 to TRBJ1-3; no clear D. CDR1 and CDR2 (germline): SGHAT, FQNNGV. This CDR3 is 12 amino acids long. The V gene lost 3 bases and the J gene lost 2 bases, with 2 bases spanning the gap. The CDR3 region has the DNA TGTGCCAGCAGCTTTGCTGGAAACACCATATATTTT. This translates into CASSFAGNTIYF.

The chain is built from TRBV28 and TRBJ1-1, with D unclear. The germline gives CDR1 MDHEN, CDR2 SYDVKM. V was pared by 8 bases and J by 1 base, with 11 bases between. CDR3 size: 13 residues. CDR3 protein: CASQVGGNTEAFF. In DNA form, the CDR3 reads TGTGCCAGCCAGGTGGGAGGGAACACTGAAGCTTTCTTT.

This clone was seen a few times. The chain has TRBV10-3 and TRBJ1-1; D unresolved. Germline V lookup: CDR1 ENHRY, CDR2 SYGVKD. Trimming stripped 2 bases from V and 5 bases from J, with 6 bases between. The CDR3 is made up of 12 amino acids. DNA of the CDR3: TGTGCCATCAGTGAGCCCGGGACTGAAGCTTTCTTT. This translates into CAISEPGTEAFF.

The V and J genes are TRBV2 and TRBJ2-7; perhaps TRBD1 as D (6 bases). This CDR3 comprises 13 residues. CDR1 and CDR2 (germline): SNHLY, FYNNEI. Trimming cost V 8 bases and J 2 bases, with 13 bases left between them. The CDR3 loop reads CASGTTGPYEQYF. In DNA form, the CDR3 reads TGTGCCAGCGGAACAACAGGGCCCTACGAGCAGTACTTC.

CDR3 amino acids: CASSTISYNEQFF. The CDR3, as DNA: TGTGCCAGCAGTACTATCTCCTACAATGAGCAGTTCTTC. The chain couples TRBV6-1 to TRBJ2-1; no definite D call. The V end lost 5 bases, the J end lost 0 bases, and 5 bases lay between the germline ends. This CDR3 region has 13 residues. The germline gives CDR1 MNHNS, CDR2 SASEGT.

The V gene is TRBV4-1, the J gene TRBJ2-7; possibly TRBD2 for D (7 bases). The CDR3 is 15 residues long. The V and J ends lost 4 bases and 2 bases respectively, with 15 bases between them. CDR1 and CDR2 from the germline V gene are MGHRA and YSYEKL. The CDR3 reads CASSPTFGGPYEQYF. The CDR3 DNA sequence: TGCGCCAGCAGCCCAACTTTCGGGGGGCCCTACGAGCAGTACTTC.

The chain combines TRBV7-2 with TRBJ2-1, with 9 bases lining up with TRBD1. The CDR3 loop spans 19 amino acids. Germline values: CDR1 SGHTA, CDR2 FQGNSA. Trimming removed 0 bases from V and 8 bases from J; junction bases left unmatched: 17. The CDR3 DNA sequence: TGTGCCAGCAGCTTAGCATCCGGTACAGGGGGCTTTGGACACGATGAGCAGTTCTTC. Protein: CASSLASGTGGFGHDEQFF.

The J gene is TRBJ2-7, the V gene TRBV7-6; TRBD1 agrees at 8 bases. Looked up from germline, CDR1 is SGHVS and CDR2 is FNYEAQ. CDR3 length: 14 amino acids. J lost 4 bases, V lost 3 bases, and 5 bases had no gene match. CDR3: CASSFQGASYEQYF. The CDR3 nucleotides are TGTGCCAGCAGCTTTCAGGGGGCAAGTTACGAGCAGTACTTC.

The genes are TRBV19 and TRBJ2-7; TRBD1 matches 10 bases. The CDR3 spans 14 residues. The V segment lost 4 bases and the J segment 3 bases; nucleotides outside the gene matches: 3. Germline loops: CDR1 LNHDA, CDR2 SQIVND (reference sequence). The CDR3 DNA reads TGTGCCAGTAGTACGGGACAGGGGATCTACGAGCAGTACTTC. It yields the protein CASSTGQGIYEQYF.

The chain carries TRBV6-5 and TRBJ2-7, with TRBD1 matching over 10 bases. In germline, CDR1 is MNHEY, CDR2 SVGAGI. V dropped 2 bases and J dropped 5; count of bases not matched to a gene: 6. This CDR3 comprises 15 residues. The CDR3 reads CASSYGTGVGDEQYF. In DNA, the CDR3 is TGTGCCAGCAGTTACGGGACAGGGGTAGGTGACGAGCAGTACTTC.

The rearrangement joins TRBV28 to TRBJ2-5; D may be TRBD2 (6 bases). The V gene lost 7 bases and the J gene lost 2 bases, with 8 bases spanning the gap. CDR3 length: 12 residues. Germline V CDR1 and CDR2: MDHEN, SYDVKM. Written as DNA, the CDR3 is TGTGCCAGCACCGGGACTCAAGAGACCCAGTACTTC. Protein product: CASTGTQETQYF.

This chain links TRBV30 with TRBJ2-1, with 11 bases lining up with TRBD2. CDR1 and CDR2 (germline): GTSNPN, SVGIG (reference sequence). This CDR3 has 17 amino acids. The V segment lost 0 bases and the J segment 4 bases; nucleotides outside the gene matches: 8. The CDR3 spells CAWSVGASGRMYNEQFF. The CDR3 DNA sequence: TGTGCCTGGAGTGTAGGTGCTAGCGGGAGGATGTACAATGAGCAGTTCTTC.

The chain joins TRBV7-3 to TRBJ2-3; unclear D gene. The length of the CDR3 is 15 residues. V lost 5 bases, J lost 1 base, and 13 bases lay in between. Germline V gene data show CDR1 as SGHTA and CDR2 as FQGTGA. Here the CDR3 DNA reads TGTGCCAGCAGCCACCAGGATATGGGCACAGATACGCAGTATTTT. It specifies CASSHQDMGTDTQYF.

CDR3 in amino acids: CASSLVQGQNSPLHF. The CDR3 DNA follows: TGTGCCAGCAGCTTAGTTCAGGGGCAAAATTCACCCCTCCACTTT. The rearrangement uses TRBV7-9 and TRBJ1-6; possibly TRBD1 for D (6 bases). The V gene's germline CDR1 is SEHNR and CDR2 FQNEAQ (reference sequence). The CDR3 consists of 15 residues. Deletions cut 1 base from V and 7 bases from J, with 11 bases between.

This clone came up once. V usage is TRBV15 and J usage is TRBJ1-1; no definite D call. Between the trimmed V and J ends, which lost 0 bases and 3 bases, there was a span of 8 bases. CDR3 length: 14 residues. The germline gives CDR1 LNHNV, CDR2 YYDKDF (reference sequence). CDR3 DNA: TGTGCCACCAGCAGAGATCAAGAAGACACTGAAGCTTTCTTT. As protein: CATSRDQEDTEAFF.

This chain uses TRBV4-2 with TRBJ2-7; TRBD1 matches at 8 bases. The CDR3 consists of 14 residues. The trim removed 1 base at V and 4 bases at J, leaving 3 bases unmatched. The germline gives CDR1 LGHNA, CDR2 YNFKEQ. The DNA of the CDR3 is TGTGCCAGCAGCCAAGGGACAGGGAAATACGAGCAGTACTTC. This encodes CASSQGTGKYEQYF.

This sequence joins TRBV4-1 and TRBJ2-3; 8 nucleotides agree with TRBD1. CDR3 length: 18 residues. The V gene end was trimmed by 4 bases and the J gene end by 2 bases; junction bases not matched to a gene: 14. Per germline, CDR1 MGHRA and CDR2 YSYEKL. DNA of the CDR3: TGCGCCAGCAGCCCGTTGAACGAGGGACAGGTATCCACAGATACGCAGTATTTT. The encoded protein is CASSPLNEGQVSTDTQYF.

J is TRBJ1-1 and V is TRBV4-2, with D perhaps matching TRBD1 (5 bases). The CDR3 runs to 14 residues. V was clipped by 5 bases and J by 3 bases, with 13 bases between them. CDR1 LGHNA and CDR2 YNFKEQ come from the germline V gene. CDR3 protein: CASSLGTGHTEAFF. The CDR3 coding sequence is TGTGCCAGCAGCTTAGGAACAGGTCACACTGAAGCTTTCTTT.

The chain joins TRBV29-1 to TRBJ1-1; maybe TRBD1 (6 bases). Trimming removed 3 bases from V and 4 bases from J, with 12 bases in between. The CDR3 has 13 residues. Germline CDR1 reads SQVTM; CDR2 reads ANQGSEA. CDR3: CSVDRGGSTEAFF. The CDR3 DNA is TGCAGCGTTGACCGAGGGGGTTCCACTGAAGCTTTCTTT. The full variable domain, completed using reference TRBV29-1 and TRBJ1-1, is SAVISQKPSRDICQRGTSLTIQCQVDSQVTMMFWYRQQPGQSLTLIATANQGSEATYESGFVIDKFPISRPNLTFSTLTVSNMSPEDSSIYLCSVDRGGSTEAFFGQGTRLTVV.

This rearrangement joins TRBV7-9 to TRBJ2-3, with D perhaps TRBD2 (5 bases). Trimming took 5 bases from V and 10 from J, leaving 19 bases between them. The CDR3 has 14 amino acids. The V gene's germline CDR1 is SEHNR and CDR2 FQNEAQ (reference sequence). In nucleotides, the CDR3 is TGTGCCAGCAGCGAAGCCGGGATCAACGATGCGCAGTATTTT. Translated, it gives CASSEAGINDAQYF.

In its sample, this clone is medium-sized. This chain uses TRBV11-3 with TRBJ1-1; 9 positions match TRBD1. V lost 5 bases to trimming and J lost 6 bases; unmatched junction nucleotides: 7. CDR1 and CDR2 (germline): SGHNT, YENEEA. The CDR3 is 14 amino acids. Here the CDR3 DNA reads TGTGCCAGCAGCCACCGGGACAGGGAAGCTGAAGCTTTCTTT. Translating gives CASSHRDREAEAFF. Full variable domain (missing parts from reference TRBV11-3 and TRBJ1-1): EAGVVQSPRYKIIEKKQPVAFWCNPISGHNTLYWYLQNLGQGPELLIRYENEEAVDDSQLPKDRFSAERLKGVDSTLKIQPAELGDSAVYLCASSHRDREAEAFFGQGTRLTVV.

This chain links TRBV30 with TRBJ2-3; 10 bases are shared with TRBD1. J gave up 1 base and V 5 bases, and 3 bases lay outside the gene matches. Germline values: CDR1 GTSNPN, CDR2 SVGIG (reference sequence). This CDR3 is built from 14 residues. The CDR3 sequence is CAWDRGQRTDTQYF. The CDR3 DNA is TGTGCCTGGGACAGGGGGCAACGCACAGATACGCAGTATTTT.

The chain has TRBV30 and TRBJ2-5; D may be TRBD1 (5 bases). The CDR3 contains 16 residues. Germline CDR1 and CDR2: GTSNPN and SVGIG (reference sequence). V shed 5 bases and J shed 5 bases, with 24 bases lying between them. Here the CDR3 reads CAWGADDRPLGETQYF. The CDR3 nucleotides read TGTGCCTGGGGAGCCGATGACAGACCCCTGGGTGAGACCCAGTACTTC.

This chain uses TRBV7-2 with TRBJ1-2; D uncertain. The V end lost 2 bases, the J end lost 3 bases, and 10 bases lay between the germline ends. The germline gives CDR1 SGHTA, CDR2 FQGNSA. CDR3 length: 14 residues. The CDR3 sequence: CASSLNYWDYGYTF. DNA for the CDR3: TGTGCCAGCAGCTTAAATTATTGGGACTATGGCTACACCTTC. The full variable domain, in which reference TRBV7-2 and TRBJ1-2 provide the parts outside the CDR3, is GAGVSQSPSNKVTEKGKDVELRCDPISGHTALYWYRQSLGQGLEFLIYFQGNSAPDKSGLPSDRFSAERTGGSVSTLTIQRTQQEDSAVYLCASSLNYWDYGYTFGSGTRLTVV.

The sample holds a few counts of this clone. The J gene is TRBJ1-1, the V gene TRBV4-2; D remains unclear. This CDR3 has 11 residues. V was trimmed by 1 base and J by 8 bases, leaving 5 bases between them. The V gene's germline CDR1 is LGHNA and CDR2 YNFKEQ. The CDR3 protein is CASSQGTEAFF. The CDR3 DNA reads TGTGCCAGCAGCCAAGGTACCGAAGCTTTCTTT.

This chain links TRBV10-2 with TRBJ1-1, with a tentative D call TRBD1 (5 bases). There are 14 residues in the CDR3. With 3 bases removed from V and 0 bases from J, the gap between germline ends came to 8 bases. CDR1 and CDR2 (germline): WSHSY, SAAADI. CDR3 nucleotides: TGCGCCAGCAGTGATTGGACAATGAACACTGAAGCTTTCTTT. Protein product: CASSDWTMNTEAFF.

CDR3 DNA: TGTGCCAGCAGTTACGAGCTGAACACTGAAGCTTTCTTT. Its translation: CASSYELNTEAFF. The chain recombines TRBV6-5 with TRBJ1-1; D call uncertain. The CDR3 runs to 13 residues. V was cut by 2 bases and J by 0 bases, with 4 bases left in between. Germline V gives CDR1 MNHEY, CDR2 SVGAGI.

This chain joins TRBV2 and TRBJ2-2; 8 bases fit TRBD1. The CDR3 has 18 residues. V lost 4 bases to trimming and J lost 1 base; unmatched junction nucleotides: 11. The germline V gene has CDR1 SNHLY and CDR2 FYNNEI. CDR3 in DNA: TGTGCCAGCAGTGGAGGACAGGGCTTCGGTAGGAACACCGGGGAGCTGTTTTTT. This encodes CASSGGQGFGRNTGELFF.

The rearrangement links TRBV2 to TRBJ2-7; a weak D match, TRBD1 (5 bases). CDR1 SNHLY and CDR2 FYNNEI come from the germline V gene. CDR3 length: 12 amino acids. The germline V and J ends were trimmed by 6 bases and 0 bases, with 6 bases remaining between them. DNA for the CDR3: TGTGCCAGCAGACAGGACTCCTACGAGCAGTACTTC. Protein sequence: CASRQDSYEQYF.

This chain connects TRBV20-1 to TRBJ2-7; D is perhaps TRBD1 (8 bases). CDR3 length: 11 amino acids. V lost 7 bases and J 6 bases, leaving 13 bases between the germline ends. Germline-derived CDR1 and CDR2 are DFQATT and SNEGSKA (reference sequence). The CDR3 region is CSVTGGGEQYF. CDR3 nucleotides: TGCAGTGTAACAGGGGGGGGCGAGCAGTACTTC.